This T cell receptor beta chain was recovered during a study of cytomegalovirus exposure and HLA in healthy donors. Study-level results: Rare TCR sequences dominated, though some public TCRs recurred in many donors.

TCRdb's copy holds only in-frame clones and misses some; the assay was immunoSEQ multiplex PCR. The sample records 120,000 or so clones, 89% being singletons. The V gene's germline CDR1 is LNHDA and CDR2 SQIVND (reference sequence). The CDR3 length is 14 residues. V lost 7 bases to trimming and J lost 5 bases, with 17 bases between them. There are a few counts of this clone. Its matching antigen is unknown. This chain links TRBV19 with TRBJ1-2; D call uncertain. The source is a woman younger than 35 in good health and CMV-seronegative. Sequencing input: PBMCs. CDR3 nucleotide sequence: TGTGCCAGTACAACTTCGCCTGCACTTTATGGCTACACCTTC. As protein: CASTTSPALYGYTF.